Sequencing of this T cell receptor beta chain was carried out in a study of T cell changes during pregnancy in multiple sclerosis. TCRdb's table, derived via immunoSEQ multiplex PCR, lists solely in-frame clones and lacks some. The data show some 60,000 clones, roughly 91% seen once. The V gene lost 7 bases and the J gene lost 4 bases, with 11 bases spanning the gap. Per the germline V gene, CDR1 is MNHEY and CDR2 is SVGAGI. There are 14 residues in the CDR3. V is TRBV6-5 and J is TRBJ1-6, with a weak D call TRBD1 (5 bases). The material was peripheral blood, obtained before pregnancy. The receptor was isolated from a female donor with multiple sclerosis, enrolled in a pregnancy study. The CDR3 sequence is CASIGRDYNSPLHF. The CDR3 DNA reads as TGTGCCAGCATAGGCAGGGATTATAATTCACCCCTCCACTTT.